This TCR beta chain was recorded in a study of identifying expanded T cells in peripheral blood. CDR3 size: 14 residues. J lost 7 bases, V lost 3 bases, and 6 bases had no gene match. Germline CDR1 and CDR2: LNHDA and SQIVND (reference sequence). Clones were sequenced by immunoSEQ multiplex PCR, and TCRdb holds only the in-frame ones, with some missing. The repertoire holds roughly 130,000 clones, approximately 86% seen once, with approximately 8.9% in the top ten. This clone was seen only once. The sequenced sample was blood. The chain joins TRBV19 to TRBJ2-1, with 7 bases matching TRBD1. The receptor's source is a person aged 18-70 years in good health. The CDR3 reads CASSMDRLSNEQFF. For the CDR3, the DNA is TGTGCCAGTAGTATGGACAGGCTATCAAATGAGCAGTTCTTC.